The clone carrying this T cell receptor (beta chain) occurred a few times. Assay: immunoSEQ multiplex PCR; the TCRdb copy retains only in-frame clones and omits some. Here the sample spans fewer than 250,000 clones, approximately 88% being singletons. This sample is drawn from a study of blood T cell repertoires in COVID-19. Participants were aged about 18 to 100 years from about 25 US areas. Trimming took 7 bases from V and 6 from J, leaving 12 bases between them. This CDR3 has 12 residues. The receptor's source is a woman in her late teens or twenties who had recovered from COVID-19. V is TRBV12-3 or TRBV12-4 and J is TRBJ1-2; TRBD1 might be the D (6 bases). Sequencing was performed on PBMCs or T cells enriched from blood (not recorded which). The CDR3 protein is CASTPDRHGYTF. The CDR3 DNA is TGTGCCAGCACCCCCGACAGGCATGGCTACACCTTC.